This is a list of T cell receptor beta chains from one sample in a study of CD8 T cells in ankylosing spondylitis. TCRdb called the 5' RACE reads again in MiXCR, with one record for every CDR3 protein. The sample has 500,000 or so distinct CDR3 sequences, about 5% seen once. The sample was blood, either unsorted or a sorted T cell fraction (not recorded which). These receptors were taken from a male donor with ankylosing spondylitis. The CDR3 runs from the conserved cysteine through the conserved F or W. The order of the fields is J gene, D gene, clone size, V gene, CDR3 DNA, CDR3 protein. The D gene is left open where the match is weak. Not all rows give a size; the values are once, few, many and, for expanded clones, a class.

TRBJ1-4	NA	many	TRBV20-1	TGCAGTGCTAGAGATCGGGGACGAAATGAAAAACTGTTTTTT	CSARDRGRNEKLFF
TRBJ1-3	NA	many	TRBV7-8	TGTGCCAGCAGCTTAGGACGGTCAAGCTCTGGAAACACCATATATTTT	CASSLGRSSSGNTIYF
TRBJ2-7	NA	NA	TRBV20-1	TGCAGTGCCCCGATTCCCACCTACGAGCAGTACTTC	CSAPIPTYEQYF
TRBJ1-4	NA	NA	TRBV28	TGTGCCAGCTCCGATGGGGAAGGACTGGGGGAAAAACTGTTTTTT	CASSDGEGLGEKLFF
TRBJ1-1	TRBD1	many	TRBV4-3	TGCGCCAGCAGCCCGGACAGGGGCCCGGCAGTGGCTTTCTTT	CASSPDRGPAVAFF
TRBJ1-1	TRBD1	many	TRBV28	TGTGCCAGCAGTTTCACAGGGGGCCCGAACACTGAAGCTTTCTTT	CASSFTGGPNTEAFF
TRBJ2-1	NA	few	TRBV18	TGTGCCAGCTCACCAAGTATCGAAAACAATGAGCAGTTCTTC	CASSPSIENNEQFF
TRBJ1-6	TRBD1	many	TRBV25-1	TGTGCCAGCAGTGAATGGGGACAGGGGAATTCACCCCTCCACTTT	CASSEWGQGNSPLHF
TRBJ2-2	NA	many	TRBV12-3/TRBV12-4	TGTGCCAGCAGTTTGCCGATAAGTTGGGGCACCGGGGAGCTGTTTTTT	CASSLPISWGTGELFF
TRBJ2-1	NA	many	TRBV25-1	TGTGCCAGCAGTGATCCCTATGCAGCGCAGCAGTTCTTC	CASSDPYAAQQFF
TRBJ1-2	TRBD1	many	TRBV6-1	TGTGCCAGCAGTGAGTGGGACAGATATGGCTACACCTTC	CASSEWDRYGYTF
TRBJ1-5	NA	many	TRBV5-1	TGCGCCAGCAGCTCTCACGAAGGTCAGCCCCAGCATTTT	CASSSHEGQPQHF
TRBJ2-3	TRBD2	many	TRBV4-2	TGTGCCAGCAGCCAAGTAGGGCGGGGGGACACAGATACGCAGTATTTT	CASSQVGRGDTDTQYF
TRBJ2-7	NA	many	TRBV25-1	TGTGCCAGCAGTGAGACAGCACCCCCTTACTACGAGCAGTACTTC	CASSETAPPYYEQYF
TRBJ2-7	NA	NA	TRBV7-9	TGTGCCAGCAGCCCAACAGGGATTGGCTACGAGCAGTACTTC	CASSPTGIGYEQYF
TRBJ2-3	TRBD2	NA	TRBV6-1	TGTGCCAGCAGTATCCCGGGACTAGCAAAAGATACGCAGTATTTT	CASSIPGLAKDTQYF
TRBJ1-5	NA	many	TRBV11-2	TGTGCCAGCAGCTTAGCCGGGATGAGCAATCAGCCCCAGCATTTT	CASSLAGMSNQPQHF
TRBJ2-4	NA	many	TRBV4-3	TGCGCCAGCAGCCAAGCTCTGGGAGCCCAAAACATTCAGTACTTC	CASSQALGAQNIQYF
TRBJ2-7	TRBD2	many	TRBV5-1	TGCGCCAGCAGCTTGGAACCCCTAGCGGGTTACGAGCAGTACTTC	CASSLEPLAGYEQYF
TRBJ1-5	NA	many	TRBV18	TGTGCCAGCTCAACCCAAGGCCGTCCCCAGCATTTT	CASSTQGRPQHF
TRBJ2-1	NA	NA	TRBV11-3	TGTGCCAGCAGCTTAGATGGACGGGGGAATGAGCAGTTCTTC	CASSLDGRGNEQFF
TRBJ1-6	TRBD1	many	TRBV20-1	TGCAGTGCTAGTACGGCGGACAGGGAGGGATCACCCCTCCACTTT	CSASTADREGSPLHF
TRBJ2-5	TRBD1	many	TRBV7-2	TGTGCCAGCAGCTCGACCGGACAGGGGACCCAGTACTTC	CASSSTGQGTQYF
TRBJ2-3	TRBD2	NA	TRBV6-2/TRBV6-3	TGTGCCAGCAGTTACCCTAGCGGCTTTGGGAATACGCAGTATTTT	CASSYPSGFGNTQYF
TRBJ1-5	NA	many	TRBV12-3/TRBV12-4	TGTGCCAGCAGTTTCCACCGGGAAGGGAGGGATTTT	CASSFHREGRDF
TRBJ2-1	TRBD2	NA	TRBV3-1	TGTGCCAGCAGCTCCACTAGCGGGCGCCTCTACAATGAGCAGTTCTTC	CASSSTSGRLYNEQFF
TRBJ2-2	TRBD1	many	TRBV29-1	TGCAGCGTTGGTCGGGACAGGACCGGGGAGCTGTTTTTT	CSVGRDRTGELFF
TRBJ2-3	TRBD2	few	TRBV11-2	TGTGCCAGCAGGGGTCTAGCGGGAGCAACTCGGAGTACGCAGTATTTT	CASRGLAGATRSTQYF
TRBJ1-4	TRBD1	many	TRBV20-1	TGCAGTGCTAGAGATATTGGCAGGGGACAGGAAAAACTGTTTTTT	CSARDIGRGQEKLFF
TRBJ2-5	NA	few	TRBV5-5	TGTGCCAGCAGCTTGGGACGGAGGTTAGCGAGCCAAGAGACCCAGTACTTC	CASSLGRRLASQETQYF
TRBJ1-1	NA	NA	TRBV7-9	TGTGCCAGCAGACCGGGACAACCTACTGAAGCTTTCTTT	CASRPGQPTEAFF
TRBJ2-7	NA	many	TRBV20-1	TGCAGTGCCCCAGCGCGGCAAATCTACGAGCAGTACTTC	CSAPARQIYEQYF
TRBJ2-1	TRBD2	many	TRBV5-1	TGCGCCAGCAGCTTTCTTGGACTAGCGGGGGACAATGAGCAGTTCTTC	CASSFLGLAGDNEQFF
TRBJ1-1	NA	many	TRBV29-1	TGCAGCGCTACGACCGCTGAAGCTTTCTTT	CSATTAEAFF
TRBJ2-1	TRBD2	many	TRBV7-9	TGTGCCAGCAGCTGGATTTGGACTAGCGGGGTATACAATGAGCAGTTCTTC	CASSWIWTSGVYNEQFF
TRBJ2-7	NA	NA	TRBV12-3/TRBV12-4	TGTGCCAGCAGTTTACAAGGACCGGGGTGGGGCGAGCAGTACTTC	CASSLQGPGWGEQYF
TRBJ1-5	NA	many	TRBV28	TGTGCCAGCAGTTCATGGGGGGGGACCTACTTT	CASSSWGGTYF
TRBJ2-3	NA	NA	TRBV27	TGTGCCAGCAGTTTATCTCCCCGTGGCGGGTTTGCAGATACGCAGTATTTT	CASSLSPRGGFADTQYF
TRBJ2-1	TRBD2	many	TRBV5-1	TGCGCCAGCAGCTGGGGACTAGCGGGAGGACTGGATGAGCAGTTCTTC	CASSWGLAGGLDEQFF
TRBJ1-4	NA	many	TRBV5-1	TGCGCCAGCAGCTTGCAACGGTCTAATGAAAAACTGTTTTTT	CASSLQRSNEKLFF
TRBJ1-4	NA	NA	TRBV5-6	TGTGCCAGCAGCTTAGGCAGTCTTCCCCAAAAACTGTTTTTT	CASSLGSLPQKLFF
TRBJ2-1	TRBD2	NA	TRBV29-1	TGCAGCGTTGATTTCGGGAGGGCCGTCAATGAGCAGTTCTTC	CSVDFGRAVNEQFF
TRBJ2-7	TRBD1	NA	TRBV7-9	TGTGCCAGCAGCCCCGGACAGGGGAGGAACGAGCAGTACTTC	CASSPGQGRNEQYF
TRBJ2-2	NA	many	TRBV27	TGTGCCAGCAGGATCAGGGGTTATAGCACCGGGGAGCTGTTTTTT	CASRIRGYSTGELFF
TRBJ2-1	NA	many	TRBV6-2/TRBV6-3	TGTGCCAGCAGTTTCCGGGCCGACTCCTACAATGAGCAGTTCTTC	CASSFRADSYNEQFF
TRBJ2-2	NA	many	TRBV7-8	TGTGCCAGCAGCTTAGCTCTAGCGACCATGAACACCGGGGAGCTGTTTTTT	CASSLALATMNTGELFF
TRBJ2-1	TRBD2	many	TRBV7-2	TGTGCCAGCAGCTCCCGACTAGCAAACAATGAGCAGTTCTTC	CASSSRLANNEQFF
TRBJ1-6	NA	many	TRBV20-1	TGCAGTGCTAGTACAGGATTCAATTCACCCCTCCACTTT	CSASTGFNSPLHF
TRBJ2-4	NA	NA	TRBV7-9	TGTGCCTCCACGTGGCTAGGGGAGGCCAAAAACATTCAGTACTTC	CASTWLGEAKNIQYF
TRBJ2-5	TRBD2	many	TRBV6-1	TGTGCCAGCAGTGAAGGTGCAAGGCTAGCGGGAGTCTGGGAGACCCAGTACTTC	CASSEGARLAGVWETQYF
TRBJ1-1	NA	NA	TRBV4-2	TGTGCCAGCAGCCAAGAGCTGGGGAGGGGGAACACTGAAGCTTTCTTT	CASSQELGRGNTEAFF
TRBJ2-3	NA	many	TRBV10-3	TGTGCCATCAACAACCGGCTACAGAGCACAGATACGCAGTATTTT	CAINNRLQSTDTQYF
TRBJ1-1	NA	many	TRBV5-1	TGCGCCAGCAGCTTGGAGGTGAGGGACATGAACACTGAAGCTTTCTTT	CASSLEVRDMNTEAFF
TRBJ2-3	TRBD2	many	TRBV9	TGTGCCAGCAGCGAGGGACTAGCGGCTAGCACAGATACGCAGTATTTT	CASSEGLAASTDTQYF
TRBJ1-3	NA	NA	TRBV18	TGTGCCAGCTCACCCTCTTCTTGGACGAGCTCTGGAAACACCATATATTTT	CASSPSSWTSSGNTIYF
TRBJ1-2	NA	many	TRBV29-1	TGCAGCGTTGAAGGGGGGTCTCTCGGCTACACCTTC	CSVEGGSLGYTF
TRBJ1-5	NA	many	TRBV20-1	TGCAGTCGGGGGGGAGAGAATCAGCCCCAGCATTTT	CSRGGENQPQHF
TRBJ2-3	NA	many	TRBV5-1	TGCGCCAGCAGCTTTGACACAGATACGCAGTATTTT	CASSFDTDTQYF
TRBJ2-4	NA	many	TRBV6-5	TGTGCCAGCAGTTACTCGGCTCTAGCCAAAAACATTCAGTACTTC	CASSYSALAKNIQYF